One and the same sample provided the 10 T cell receptor beta chains below, sequenced in a study of cytomegalovirus exposure and HLA in healthy donors. A multiplex PCR was run with 60 Vbeta primers and 13 Jbeta primers. Repertoires were generated with immunoSEQ multiplex PCR, while TCRdb's copy carries only in-frame clones and drops some. The sample gives about 130,000 clones, about 80% of which show up once; about 8.9% is in the top ten. The sequenced sample was PBMCs. The receptors were sampled from a young man in good health and CMV-seropositive.

This chain links TRBV5-1 with TRBJ2-1; the D is unclear. V gave up 2 bases and J gave up 5 bases, with 11 bases separating them. Germline V CDR1 and CDR2: SGHRS, YFSETQ. The length of the CDR3 is 14 residues. CDR3 sequence reads: CASSFGFLDNEQFF. The DNA for the CDR3 is TGCGCCAGCAGCTTTGGCTTTCTTGACAATGAGCAGTTCTTC.

The J gene is TRBJ1-3, the V gene TRBV18, with no clear D. This CDR3 is 15 amino acids long. CDR1 is KGHSH and CDR2 is LQKENI in the germline V gene. V was cut by 0 bases and J by 0 bases, with 6 bases left in between. CDR3: CASSPPHSSGNTIYF. Here the CDR3 DNA reads TGTGCCAGCTCACCACCGCACAGCTCTGGAAACACCATATATTTT.

This chain uses TRBV11-1 with TRBJ2-1; D perhaps matches TRBD1 (5 bases). Germline lookup yields CDR1 SGHAT and CDR2 FQDESV (reference sequence). This CDR3 has 13 residues. Trimming took 5 bases from V and 14 from J, leaving 19 bases between them. For the CDR3, the DNA is TGTGCCAGCAGCCTGTACCCCAGGGCAGACGAGTTCTTC. This sequence encodes CASSLYPRADEFF.

The chain recombines TRBV2 with TRBJ2-7, with a tentative D call TRBD1 (6 bases). The germline gives CDR1 SNHLY, CDR2 FYNNEI. The CDR3 runs 13 residues. V dropped 7 bases and J dropped 3 bases, with 13 bases sitting between them. CDR3 nucleotides: TGTGCCAGCACCCTCGACAGGAACTACGAGCAGTACTTC. It specifies CASTLDRNYEQYF.

This chain links TRBV30 with TRBJ2-2; tentative D call: TRBD2 (6 bases). Germline loops: CDR1 GTSNPN, CDR2 SVGIG (reference sequence). Deletions cut 7 bases from V and 2 bases from J, with 14 bases between. The CDR3 is made up of 14 amino acids. DNA for the CDR3: TGTGCCTTTCCCCGGGACTCCAACACCGGGGAGCTGTTTTTT. The encoded protein is CAFPRDSNTGELFF.

This clone was seen a few times. Here the CDR3 DNA reads TGTGCCAGCAGCCGGGACAGGGGTTCATCCGGGGAGCTGTTTTTT. Its protein is CASSRDRGSSGELFF. The chain employs TRBV5-6 and TRBJ2-2; TRBD1 matches at 10 bases. Germline CDR1 reads SGHDT; CDR2 reads YYEEEE. V lost 4 bases and J lost 6; bases outside the gene matches: 6. The CDR3 consists of 15 residues. Complete variable domain (other parts from reference TRBV5-6 and TRBJ2-2): DAGVTQSPTHLIKTRGQQVTLRCSPKSGHDTVSWYQQALGQGPQFIFQYYEEEERQRGNFPDRFSGHQFPNYSSELNVNALLLGDSALYLCASSRDRGSSGELFFGEGSRLTVL.

The V and J genes are TRBV27 and TRBJ2-2; 9 bases are a match to TRBD2. V lost 3 bases to trimming and J lost 6 bases; unmatched junction nucleotides: 8. This CDR3 region has 16 residues. Germline V lookup: CDR1 MNHEY, CDR2 SMNVEV (reference sequence). The CDR3 DNA is TGTGCCAGCAGTTTGAGCGGGGGGAGCCCCGCCGGGGAGCTGTTTTTT. Protein sequence: CASSLSGGSPAGELFF.

The chain carries TRBV4-2 and TRBJ2-3; 8 nucleotides agree with TRBD2. The CDR3 contains 17 residues. From germline, CDR1 is LGHNA and CDR2 YNFKEQ. The J segment lost 0 bases and the V segment lost 2 bases, leaving 7 bases of the junction unmatched. CDR3 protein: CASSQRTAGGSTDTQYF. The CDR3 nucleotides read TGTGCCAGCAGCCAAAGGACGGCGGGGGGTAGCACAGATACGCAGTATTTT.

This clone was observed a single time. The V call is TRBV4-1, the J call TRBJ1-2, with D maybe TRBD1 (5 bases). V lost 0 bases, J lost 4 bases, and 9 bases lay in between. This CDR3 region has 14 residues. Germline V gene data show CDR1 as MGHRA and CDR2 as YSYEKL. The CDR3 is CASSQDNRIYGYTF. CDR3 DNA: TGCGCCAGCAGCCAAGATAACAGGATCTATGGCTACACCTTC.

The V call is TRBV27, the J call TRBJ2-2; TRBD2 matches at 8 bases. The CDR3 spans 16 residues. The V gene's germline CDR1 is MNHEY and CDR2 SMNVEV (reference sequence). The V and J ends lost 3 bases and 5 bases, in that order; junction bases with no gene match: 8. CDR3 nucleotide sequence: TGTGCCAGCAGTTTCACACGGGGGGGCGGAACCGGGGAGCTGTTTTTT. The encoded protein is CASSFTRGGGTGELFF.